The T cell receptor (beta chain) described here comes from a study of T cells of healthy individuals. TCRdb re-analysed the 5' RACE reads in MiXCR, keeping a single row per CDR3 protein. The sample yields 40,000 to 45,000 distinct CDR3 sequences, 3.5% to 5.5% seen once. This clonotype was seen a handful of times. CDR1 is SNHLY, CDR2 FYNNEI, per germline. V lost 8 bases and J lost 0, with 12 bases in between. This CDR3 comprises 14 residues. The TCR originated in a human donor in good health. The gene calls are TRBV2 and TRBJ2-3, with D possibly matching TRBD2 (6 bases). The CDR3 is CASSLAMSTDTQYF. Written as DNA, the CDR3 is TGTGCCAGCTCTCTAGCGATGAGCACAGATACGCAGTATTTT.